Below, 30 T cell receptor beta chains from the same sample are listed, as sequenced in a study of spatial heterogeneity in lung cancer. MiXCR, run by TCRdb on the 5' RACE reads, gives a single entry per CDR3 protein. The repertoire has tens of thousands of distinct CDR3 sequences, approximately 12% of them found once; the top ten carry roughly 41%. The time point was: sample taken at primary tumor resection. Sequences were derived from PBMCs, sampled at surgery. The receptor source for this set is a male donor with early-stage non-small cell lung cancer.

The chain is built from TRBV12-3 or TRBV12-4 and TRBJ2-5; 7 bases are a match to TRBD2. The V segment lost 6 bases and the J segment 5 bases; nucleotides outside the gene matches: 12. This CDR3 has 15 amino acids. In nucleotides, the CDR3 is TGTGCCAGCAGCCGCGGGAGTGGTGTAGGGGAGACCCAGTACTTC. Protein sequence: CASSRGSGVGETQYF.

This chain uses TRBV12-3 or TRBV12-4 with TRBJ2-7; D is possibly TRBD2 (6 bases). V lost 2 bases and J 4 bases, leaving 12 bases between the germline ends. This CDR3 contains 14 residues. The CDR3 protein is CASSLRAGRYEQYF. CDR3 nucleotide sequence: TGTGCCAGCAGTTTACGTGCAGGGAGGTACGAGCAGTACTTC.

The CDR3 loop is CASSKSPEGEKLFF. DNA for the CDR3: TGTGCCAGCAGCAAATCCCCCGAGGGTGAAAAACTGTTTTTT. The chain uses TRBV21-1 and TRBJ1-4; the D call in the table, TRBD1, was not verified against the DNA. TRBV21-1 is marked as a pseudogene. The CDR3 has 14 amino acids.

This chain uses TRBV20-1 with TRBJ2-5; 7 bases are a match to TRBD1. The CDR3 length is 14 residues. The germline V gene has CDR1 DFQATT and CDR2 SNEGSKA (reference sequence). The V and J ends lost 6 bases and 5 bases, in that order; junction bases with no gene match: 12. The CDR3 here is CSAPPQTGLETQYF. CDR3 sequence (DNA): TGCAGTGCACCACCCCAGACAGGGCTGGAGACCCAGTACTTC.

This clonotype showed up many times. The CDR3 DNA reads as TGTGCCAGCAGCGTAGGTAGTAGCGGGAACACCGGGGAGCTGTTTTTT. Protein product: CASSVGSSGNTGELFF. This sequence joins TRBV9 and TRBJ2-2; tentative D call: TRBD2 (6 bases). Trimming removed 0 bases from V and 1 base from J, with 10 bases in between. The germline CDR1 and CDR2 sequences are SGDLS and YYNGEE. The CDR3 has 16 residues.

V is TRBV4-3 and J is TRBJ1-5; no firm D call. V lost 0 bases to trimming and J lost 0 bases, with 6 bases between them. Germline V CDR1 and CDR2: LGHNA, YSLEER. This CDR3 region has 15 residues. Here the CDR3 reads CASSQDPASNQPQHF. The DNA of the CDR3 is TGCGCCAGCAGCCAAGACCCGGCTAGCAATCAGCCCCAGCATTTT.

The rearrangement uses TRBV18 and TRBJ2-3; 11 nucleotides line up with TRBD2. The CDR3 runs to 16 residues. Germline V gene sequence: CDR1 KGHSH, CDR2 LQKENI. The V segment lost 3 bases and the J segment 0 bases; nucleotides outside the gene matches: 2. The CDR3 sequence is CASSPRTSGSTDTQYF. DNA of the CDR3: TGTGCCAGCTCACCCCGGACTAGCGGGAGCACAGATACGCAGTATTTT.

The genes are TRBV25-1 and TRBJ2-1; D call uncertain. The V end was cut by 7 bases, the J end by 0 bases, with 7 bases between. Germline lookup yields CDR1 MGHDK and CDR2 SYGVNS. The CDR3 is made up of 13 amino acids. CDR3 in amino acids: CASTRTSYNEQFF. For the CDR3, the DNA is TGTGCCAGCACCCGAACCTCCTACAATGAGCAGTTCTTC.

This clonotype was seen a few times. The gene calls are TRBV15 and TRBJ2-3; 8 bases align to TRBD1. Looked up from germline, CDR1 is LNHNV and CDR2 is YYDKDF (reference sequence). This CDR3 has 14 amino acids. V lost 3 bases and J lost 5; bases outside the gene matches: 4. CDR3 coding DNA: TGTGCCACCAGCAGCACAGGGGGAGGAGATACGCAGTATTTT. Protein sequence: CATSSTGGGDTQYF.

J is TRBJ2-5 and V is TRBV6-2 or TRBV6-3; D remains unclear. This CDR3 contains 15 residues. Per germline, CDR1 MNHEY and CDR2 SVGEGT. The V end lost 8 bases, the J end lost 1 base, and 17 bases lay between the germline ends. The CDR3 coding sequence is TGTGCCAGCGGATTTAGAATTCGCCCCCAAGAGACCCAGTACTTC. Amino acid sequence: CASGFRIRPQETQYF.

V gene TRBV15 combines with J gene TRBJ2-7; D ambiguous. V dropped 3 bases and J dropped 4 bases, with 10 bases sitting between them. Looked up from germline, CDR1 is LNHNV and CDR2 is YYDKDF (reference sequence). The CDR3 consists of 13 residues. The CDR3 spells CATSRVESYEQYF. The CDR3 DNA reads as TGTGCCACCAGCAGGGTGGAAAGTTACGAGCAGTACTTC.

The chain combines TRBV5-5 with TRBJ2-3; 7 bases agree with TRBD2. CDR3 length: 17 amino acids. Germline V gene lookup returns CDR1 SGHKS and CDR2 YYEKEE (reference sequence). V lost 4 bases, J lost 0 bases, and 11 bases stayed unmatched. The CDR3 sequence: CASSPRASGTSTDTQYF. The CDR3 bases are TGTGCCAGCAGCCCCCGAGCTAGCGGAACTAGCACAGATACGCAGTATTTT.

V is TRBV7-9 and J is TRBJ1-2, with D perhaps TRBD1 (5 bases). This CDR3 region has 13 residues. The germline V gene encodes CDR1 SEHNR and CDR2 FQNEAQ (reference sequence). Trimming removed 5 bases from V and 4 bases from J, with 11 bases in between. The CDR3 here is CASSPPGRYGYTF. CDR3 nucleotides: TGTGCCAGCAGCCCGCCGGGACGCTATGGCTACACCTTC.

This clonotype was observed a few times. The chain carries TRBV6-5 and TRBJ2-3; TRBD1 matches at 10 bases. The CDR3 contains 15 residues. CDR1 MNHEY and CDR2 SVGAGI come from the germline V gene. Trimming took 4 bases from V and 7 from J; bases not matched to a gene: 8. DNA for the CDR3: TGTGCCAGCAGTTTGGTCTTGGGACAGGGGAATACGCAGTATTTT. It yields the protein CASSLVLGQGNTQYF.

This clonotype was counted a few times. This chain uses TRBV6-5 with TRBJ2-1; 12 bases line up with TRBD2. Germline lookup yields CDR1 MNHEY and CDR2 SVGAGI. CDR3 size: 15 residues. V lost 7 bases and J lost 4; bases outside the gene matches: 5. The CDR3 DNA reads as TGTGCCAGCACCGAACTAGCGGGGGGATACAATGAGCAGTTCTTC. Its translation is CASTELAGGYNEQFF.

This clonotype was seen ten or more times. The V call is TRBV14, the J call TRBJ2-3; no reliable D call. CDR3 length equals 12 residues. Trimming shortened V by 4 bases and J by 7 bases, and 9 bases separated the two germline ends. Germline CDR1 SGHDN, CDR2 FVKESK. The CDR3 DNA reads as TGTGCCAGCAGCCCGAGTCCGTATACGCAGTATTTT. This gives the protein CASSPSPYTQYF.

The chain recombines TRBV6-1 with TRBJ1-1; D unresolved. V lost 8 bases, J lost 3 bases, and 22 bases lay in between. CDR3 length: 16 amino acids. Germline lookup yields CDR1 MNHNS and CDR2 SASEGT. In DNA, the CDR3 is TGTGCCAGCTTCCAGCCGGGCTACGGTGGATACACTGAAGCTTTCTTT. Translated: CASFQPGYGGYTEAFF.

A few counts support this clonotype. The V and J genes are TRBV3-1 and TRBJ1-4; 7 bases agree with TRBD1. The CDR3 is made up of 16 amino acids. Germline V gene data show CDR1 as LGHDT and CDR2 as YNNKEL (reference sequence). Trimming removed 3 bases from V and 8 bases from J; junction bases left unmatched: 12. The CDR3 reads CASSQDLDRKEEKLFF. CDR3 nucleotides: TGTGCCAGCAGCCAGGACTTGGACAGGAAGGAGGAAAAACTGTTTTTT.

Only a few counts were recorded for this clonotype. The rearrangement joins TRBV9 to TRBJ2-3; weak D call: TRBD1 (5 bases). The V end lost 3 bases, the J end lost 1 base, and 15 bases lay between the germline ends. This CDR3 region has 16 residues. CDR1 and CDR2 from the germline V gene are SGDLS and YYNGEE. The CDR3 reads CASSAWAAGRTDTQYF. Here the CDR3 DNA reads TGTGCCAGCAGCGCCTGGGCTGCAGGGCGCACAGATACGCAGTATTTT.

V and J are TRBV7-9 and TRBJ2-3; 9 nucleotides agree with TRBD1. The V gene's germline CDR1 is SEHNR and CDR2 FQNEAQ (reference sequence). V trimming: 1 base; J trimming: 4 bases; junction bases outside the gene matches: 0. This CDR3 has 14 residues. The CDR3 region is CASSLGDRADTQYF. DNA for the CDR3: TGTGCCAGCAGCTTAGGGGACAGGGCAGATACGCAGTATTTT.

This clonotype has just a few counts. This rearrangement joins TRBV28 to TRBJ1-6, with TRBD1 matching over 7 bases. This CDR3 has 14 amino acids. V gave up 11 bases and J gave up 6 bases; unmatched junction bases: 10. From germline, CDR1 is MDHEN and CDR2 SYDVKM. The CDR3 sequence is CALQVAGGNSPLHF. In DNA form, the CDR3 reads TGTGCCCTCCAAGTCGCAGGGGGTAATTCACCCCTCCACTTT.

The chain has TRBV30 and TRBJ2-7, with D perhaps TRBD2 (6 bases). Germline CDR1 is GTSNPN and CDR2 is SVGIG (reference sequence). Trimming took 7 bases from V and 1 from J, leaving 11 bases between them. The CDR3 is 12 amino acids. The CDR3: CASTRGSYEQYF. For the CDR3, the DNA is TGTGCCTCCACACGGGGGTCCTACGAGCAGTACTTC.

The chain employs TRBV19 and TRBJ2-5; D call uncertain. The CDR3 is made up of 13 amino acids. Per germline, CDR1 LNHDA and CDR2 SQIVND (reference sequence). The V end lost 6 bases, the J end lost 2 bases, and 10 bases lay between the germline ends. CDR3 coding DNA: TGTGCCAGTAGGGCGGATGCTCAAGAGACCCAGTACTTC. Translating it yields CASRADAQETQYF.

This clonotype was recorded a few times. This chain joins TRBV20-1 and TRBJ2-1; TRBD2 matches 8 bases. This CDR3 spans 15 amino acids. Trimming removed 0 bases from V and 7 bases from J; junction bases left unmatched: 8. Germline-derived CDR1 and CDR2 are DFQATT and SNEGSKA (reference sequence). The CDR3: CSARDRAGGLNEQFF. In nucleotides, the CDR3 is TGCAGTGCTAGAGATCGGGCGGGAGGTTTGAATGAGCAGTTCTTC.

This chain links TRBV7-3 with TRBJ2-1, with D unresolved. Trimming cost V 7 bases and J 5 bases, with 12 bases left between them. CDR1 is SGHTA, CDR2 FQGTGA, per germline. CDR3 length: 13 residues. The CDR3 reads CASTSDGHNEQFF. CDR3 DNA: TGTGCCAGCACCTCGGACGGCCACAATGAGCAGTTCTTC.

The chain recombines TRBV7-9 with TRBJ1-2; a weak D match, TRBD1 (5 bases). V lost 4 bases, J lost 4 bases, and 10 bases lay in between. This CDR3 has 13 residues. Per germline, CDR1 SEHNR and CDR2 FQNEAQ (reference sequence). CDR3 protein: CASSSTVGYGYTF. Written as DNA, the CDR3 is TGTGCCAGCAGCTCGACAGTAGGCTATGGCTACACCTTC.

This clonotype was recorded only once. The chain joins TRBV20-1 to TRBJ2-2; D is ambiguous. Germline V CDR1 and CDR2: DFQATT, SNEGSKA (reference sequence). CDR3 size: 14 residues. Trimming took 2 bases from V and 0 from J, leaving 7 bases between them. In nucleotides, the CDR3 is TGCAGTGCTAGAAAAGAAACGAACACCGGGGAGCTGTTTTTT. This translates into CSARKETNTGELFF.

This clonotype was seen ten or more times. CDR3 amino acids: CASSQVGTGNNSPLHF. The CDR3, as DNA: TGCGCCAGCAGCCAAGTTGGTACAGGGAATAATTCACCCCTCCACTTT. The chain has TRBV4-1 and TRBJ1-6, with a tentative D call TRBD1 (6 bases). Germline loops: CDR1 MGHRA, CDR2 YSYEKL. Trimming took 1 base from V and 5 from J, leaving 12 bases between them. CDR3 length: 16 residues.

This clonotype has a handful of counts. The V gene is TRBV7-2, the J gene TRBJ1-6; possibly TRBD1 for D (5 bases). Germline lookup yields CDR1 SGHTA and CDR2 FQGNSA. CDR3 size: 16 residues. The germline V and J ends were trimmed by 1 base and 1 base, with 8 bases remaining between them. The CDR3 sequence: CASSLDGGSYNSPLHF. CDR3 sequence (DNA): TGTGCCAGCAGCTTAGATGGGGGTTCCTATAATTCACCCCTCCACTTT.

This clonotype was counted between two and nine times. This chain links TRBV2 with TRBJ2-7, with unresolved D. Germline loops: CDR1 SNHLY, CDR2 FYNNEI. The CDR3 length is 11 residues. V was trimmed by 2 bases and J by 5 bases, leaving 4 bases between them. CDR3 protein: CASSEQHEQYF. In DNA, the CDR3 is TGTGCCAGCAGTGAACAGCACGAGCAGTACTTC.